Only a few counts were recorded for the clone carrying this T cell receptor (delta chain). The protein TCRdb lists belongs to a much larger clone and differs from this DNA's translation at residue 7, which points to a read error; the protein shown is made from the DNA. The data stem from a study of γδ T cells in repeated Plasmodium falciparum infection. Study overall: Malian gammadelta TCRs were studied during no-transmission periods and across acute malaria episodes.

Bulk repertoires came from Vgamma9/Vdelta2+ or Vdelta2-negative gammadelta T cells flow-sorted from PBMC. TCRdb reapplied CATT to the multiplex PCR reads. The sample carries 40,000 to 55,000 delta-chain clones, around 2% recorded once. Germline CDR1 reads TSWWSYY; CDR2 reads QGS. CDR3 size: 16 residues. The ends were cut back, 4 bases at V and 0 bases at J, with 15 bases in the middle. The TCR was taken from a pool of human donors (malaria-infected and uninfected, not separated). The V and J genes are TRDV1 and TRDJ1; D remains ambiguous. Sequencing was performed on gamma-delta T cells from blood. Here the CDR3 DNA reads TGTGCTCTTGGGGCTACCCCCCCCAGGTACACCGATAAACTCATCTTT. Protein product: CALGATPPRYTDKLIF.